The 14 T cell receptor beta chains below were found in one sample sequenced in a study of T cell repertoires in cytomegalovirus infection. TCRdb called the reads again in MiXCR, with one record for every CDR3 protein. The table lists around 630,000 distinct CDR3 sequences, 20% to 25% of them singletons, with less than 9.5% in the top ten. Sequencing was carried out using CD8+ T cells from PBMCs. Every receptor here comes from a human donor in good health (CMV status not recorded). Some clones in this sample may be carry-over from other donors' samples.

The J gene is TRBJ2-1, the V gene TRBV10-3, with TRBD2 identical over 7 bases. The junction had 6 bases not matched to a gene; V was cut back by 0 bases and J by 1 base. This CDR3 has 17 amino acids. The V gene's germline CDR1 is ENHRY and CDR2 SYGVKD. Here the CDR3 DNA reads TGTGCCATCAGTGAGTCGTTGCGGGGGAATTCCTACAATGAGCAGTTCTTC. Residues: CAISESLRGNSYNEQFF.

The chain combines TRBV28 with TRBJ1-4; the match to TRBD1 covers 7 bases. The germline V gene has CDR1 MDHEN and CDR2 SYDVKM. V lost 5 bases and J lost 6; bases outside the gene matches: 9. The CDR3 has 15 amino acids. The CDR3 reads CASSATGDSDEKLFF. The DNA for the CDR3 is TGTGCCAGCAGTGCCACAGGGGATTCGGATGAAAAACTGTTTTTT.

The rearrangement uses TRBV15 and TRBJ1-2; D possibly corresponds to TRBD1 (5 bases). The CDR3 spans 14 residues. Germline CDR1 is LNHNV and CDR2 is YYDKDF (reference sequence). V dropped 7 bases and J dropped 8 bases, with 20 bases sitting between them. CDR3 coding DNA: TGTGCCACCAACACGCCGGGACGCCCGAGGGGCTACACCTTC. It codes for CATNTPGRPRGYTF.

This clonotype has more than one count but fewer than ten. The rearrangement joins TRBV28 to TRBJ2-3; D assignment may be TRBD1 or TRBD2 (6 bases each). CDR1 and CDR2 from the germline V gene are MDHEN and SYDVKM. The CDR3 sequence is 16 residues long. The V end was cut by 2 bases, the J end by 2 bases, with 14 bases between. This CDR3 reads CASSLKGGQTTDTQYF. CDR3 bases: TGTGCCAGCAGTTTAAAGGGGGGTCAGACCACAGATACGCAGTATTTT.

The chain has TRBV2 and TRBJ2-7; D may be TRBD1 or TRBD2 (5 bases each). The germline V gene has CDR1 SNHLY and CDR2 FYNNEI. This CDR3 has 14 residues. Deletions cut 6 bases from V and 3 bases from J, with 15 bases between. The CDR3 sequence is CASSASEGYYEQYV. CDR3 DNA: TGTGCCAGCAGCGCCTCCGAGGGGTACTACGAGCAGTACGTC.

This clonotype has only a few counts. This chain links TRBV6-6 with TRBJ2-1, with 10 positions matching TRBD2. The CDR3 extends over 16 amino acids. With 5 bases clipped from V and 4 bases from J, the junction kept 8 bases outside the gene matches. Germline values: CDR1 MNHNY, CDR2 SVGAGI (reference sequence). CDR3 nucleotide sequence: TGTGCCAGCAGTGTATCTAGCGGGGGACGGTACAATGAGCAGTTCTTC. As protein: CASSVSSGGRYNEQFF.

The V gene is TRBV15, the J gene TRBJ2-3; 9 nucleotides agree with TRBD2. Germline V lookup: CDR1 LNHNV, CDR2 YYDKDF (reference sequence). The junction had 14 bases not matched to a gene; V was cut back by 5 bases and J by 5 bases. The CDR3 is 17 amino acids. CDR3 DNA: TGTGCCACCAGCCCAAATGCGAGGGCTAGCGGGGAAGATACGCAGTATTTT. Translating gives CATSPNARASGEDTQYF.

In the case of this clonotype: With a much larger clone just one base away, this may be a read error. The chain joins TRBV7-6 to TRBJ2-1, with a possible D match to TRBD1 (5 bases). Looked up from germline, CDR1 is SGHVS and CDR2 is FNYEAQ. V lost 5 bases and J 7 bases, leaving 18 bases between the germline ends. CDR3 length: 15 amino acids. The CDR3 sequence is CASSPPRTPGNEQFF. CDR3 coding DNA: TGTGCCAGCAGCCCCCCACGGACCCCAGGGAATGAGCAGTTCTTC.

In regard to this clonotype: One junction end does not reproduce the germline sequence, and a read error may be involved. This chain joins TRBV6-1 and TRBJ2-4, with 8 positions matching TRBD1. The CDR3 is made up of 16 amino acids. CDR1 and CDR2 (germline): MNHNS, SASEGT. Here the CDR3 reads CASSEQGALAKNIQYF. The CDR3 region has the DNA TGTGCCAGCAGTGAACAGGGGGCCTTAGCCAAAAACATTCAGTACTTT.

J is TRBJ2-1 and V is TRBV12-3 or TRBV12-4, with 8 bases aligning to TRBD1. The CDR3 is 14 amino acids. V shed 7 bases and J 3 bases; nucleotides not matched to a gene: 5. The CDR3 here is CASTMTGVYNEQFF. CDR3 nucleotide sequence: TGTGCCAGCACCATGACAGGGGTCTACAATGAGCAGTTCTTC.

The chain carries TRBV18 and TRBJ1-1, with no clear D. This CDR3 has 17 residues. Germline assignment: CDR1 KGHSH and CDR2 LQKENI. Between the trimmed V and J ends, which lost 4 bases and 0 bases, there was a span of 18 bases. This CDR3 is CASSQRHPQTMNTEAFF. CDR3 nucleotide sequence: TGTGCCAGCTCACAACGCCACCCACAGACTATGAACACTGAAGCTTTCTTT.

The V and J genes are TRBV20-1 and TRBJ1-1; 7 bases map to TRBD1. The CDR3 sequence is 15 residues long. Germline V gene lookup returns CDR1 DFQATT and CDR2 SNEGSKA (reference sequence). With 5 bases clipped from V and 4 bases from J, the junction kept 13 bases outside the gene matches. This chain's CDR3 is CSAPHPTGAFTEAFF. In DNA, the CDR3 is TGCAGTGCTCCCCACCCTACAGGGGCCTTCACTGAAGCTTTCTTT.

This clonotype has only a few counts. The chain joins TRBV28 to TRBJ2-2, with D hard to call. This CDR3 is 15 amino acids long. Germline CDR1 is MDHEN and CDR2 is SYDVKM. V shed 3 bases and J shed 6 bases, with 14 bases lying between them. The CDR3 sequence is CASSFAPFGAGELFF. CDR3 DNA sequence: TGTGCCAGCAGTTTTGCCCCCTTTGGCGCCGGGGAGCTGTTTTTT.

In this sample, this clonotype turned up a few times. The rearrangement uses TRBV6-1 and TRBJ2-7, with 14 bases fitting TRBD2. Germline CDR1 is MNHNS and CDR2 is SASEGT. CDR3 length: 15 amino acids. V dropped 5 bases and J dropped 2; count of bases not matched to a gene: 2. The CDR3 nucleotides read TGTGCCAGCAGTTTGACTAGCGGGGGGGCCTACGAGCAGTACGTC. It is translated as CASSLTSGGAYEQYV.